This T cell receptor (beta chain) was recovered during a study of identical twins. General study results and limits: Where beta out-of-frame sequences were concerned, excess twin sharing was weaker.

The germline V gene encodes CDR1 SGHRS and CDR2 YFSETQ. This CDR3 has 13 residues. With 4 bases removed from V and 6 bases from J, the gap between germline ends came to 11 bases. Only a few counts were recorded for this clonotype. Its antigen is currently unknown. TCRdb recomputed calls from the 5' RACE reads with MiXCR, one row per CDR3 protein. The sample yields hundreds of thousands of distinct CDR3 sequences, 15% to 20% seen once. The same specimen was also included in a second study, on T cells expressing NK-cell markers.

This TCR came from a woman between 18 and 29 years old in good health. This chain connects TRBV5-1 to TRBJ2-1; no clear D. The sequenced sample consisted of PBMCs. The CDR3 DNA follows: TGCGCCAGCAGCCCCGCGGCCCTCAATGAGCAGTTCTTC. Its protein is CASSPAALNEQFF.